The clone carrying this T cell receptor beta chain was seen at least ten times. The data are from a study of human T cells and chemical hapten exposure. Germline CDR1 is MNHEY and CDR2 is SMNVEV (reference sequence). The V gene lost 2 bases and the J gene lost 6 bases, with 14 bases spanning the gap. The CDR3 is 15 amino acids. As for time point: patch test 3, about 24 weeks after DPC sensitization. Treatment noted: therapeutic diphenylcyclopropenone sensitization with weekly scalp DPC. Each CDR3 protein is one row after TCRdb ran MiXCR on the RACE reads. The data hold 25,000 to 35,000 distinct CDR3 sequences, with 5.8% observed a single time.

Sequences were derived from whole blood, sampled in connection with sensitization to the hapten diphenylcyclopropenone (DPC). This TCR derives from a young man with alopecia areata. Some clones in this sample may be carry-over from other donors' samples. This rearrangement joins TRBV27 to TRBJ2-1; TRBD2 might be the D (7 bases). CDR3 in DNA: TGTGCCAGCAGTTTAGAACAGGGAGGGAGCAATGAGCAGTTCTTC. Translated: CASSLEQGGSNEQFF.